This is a list of T cell receptor beta chains from one sample in a study of cytomegalovirus exposure and HLA in healthy donors. TCRdb's table, derived via immunoSEQ multiplex PCR, lists solely in-frame clones and lacks some. The profile shows roughly 120,000 clones, about 76% of them singletons. Sequences were obtained from PBMCs. These receptors originate from a woman between 55 and 75 years old in good health and CMV-seropositive. CDR3s include the opening cysteine and the closing phenylalanine or tryptophan. D genes are given only for firm matches. The size entry is marked missing in some rows and otherwise reads once, few, many or a size class.

D gene: .
J gene: TRBJ2-7
V gene: TRBV28
clone size: few
CDR3 DNA: TGTGCCAGCAGTTTAAAGGGGTACGAGCAGTACTTC
CDR3 protein: CASSLKGYEQYF

D gene: .
J gene: TRBJ2-3
V gene: TRBV10-3
clone size: .
CDR3 DNA: TGTGCCATCAGTGTGGGGGCCCCTAGCACAGATACGCAGTATTTT
CDR3 protein: CAISVGAPSTDTQYF

D gene: TRBD2
J gene: TRBJ2-7
V gene: TRBV10-3
clone size: .
CDR3 DNA: TGTGCCACCAAAGCGGGGGATGGCTCCTACGAGCAGTACTTC
CDR3 protein: CATKAGDGSYEQYF

D gene: TRBD1
J gene: TRBJ1-2
V gene: TRBV4-3
clone size: .
CDR3 DNA: TGCGCCAGCAGCCTATCGACAGGGGCCGTGGAGGGCTACACCTTC
CDR3 protein: CASSLSTGAVEGYTF

D gene: TRBD1
J gene: TRBJ1-5
V gene: TRBV19
clone size: .
CDR3 DNA: TGTGCCAGTAGTAGGACAGGGGAAACGCAGCCCCAGCATTTT
CDR3 protein: CASSRTGETQPQHF

D gene: .
J gene: TRBJ1-2
V gene: TRBV4-3
clone size: few
CDR3 DNA: TGCGCCAGCAGCCAAGATCCGGGTGGCTACACCTTC
CDR3 protein: CASSQDPGGYTF

D gene: .
J gene: TRBJ1-3
V gene: TRBV30
clone size: .
CDR3 DNA: TGTGCCTGGAGTGCGACACTGGGAAACACCATATATTTT
CDR3 protein: CAWSATLGNTIYF

D gene: TRBD1
J gene: TRBJ1-2
V gene: TRBV11-2
clone size: few
CDR3 DNA: TGTGCCAGCAGCCCCGGCGGCGTACAGGGGCTCCACTATGGCTACACCTTC
CDR3 protein: CASSPGGVQGLHYGYTF

D gene: TRBD2
J gene: TRBJ2-2
V gene: TRBV4-3
clone size: few
CDR3 DNA: TGCGCCAGCAGCCGACTAGCGGGAGGCACCGGGGAGCTGTTTTTT
CDR3 protein: CASSRLAGGTGELFF

D gene: .
J gene: TRBJ1-1
V gene: TRBV28
clone size: .
CDR3 DNA: TGTGCCAGCAGTTTCCTCCCGACAGGGAACACTGAAGCTTTCTTT
CDR3 protein: CASSFLPTGNTEAFF

D gene: TRBD2
J gene: TRBJ2-1
V gene: TRBV19
clone size: few
CDR3 DNA: TGTGCCAGTAGTATTGGCGGCGGGAGGGTGATCTCCTACAATGAGCAGTTCTTC
CDR3 protein: CASSIGGGRVISYNEQFF

D gene: TRBD2
J gene: TRBJ2-6
V gene: TRBV14
clone size: .
CDR3 DNA: TGTGCCAGCAGCCGCTCTTTGCGGGGGGCATCTCCTGGGGCCAACGTCCTGACTTTC
CDR3 protein: CASSRSLRGASPGANVLTF

D gene: TRBD1
J gene: TRBJ1-5
V gene: TRBV6-1
clone size: .
CDR3 DNA: TGTGCCAGCAGCCTAACGACAGGGGGACAGCCCCAGCATTTT
CDR3 protein: CASSLTTGGQPQHF

D gene: .
J gene: TRBJ2-7
V gene: TRBV7-9
clone size: few
CDR3 DNA: TGTGCCAGCAGCTTCGCAGGGGCCTACGAGCAGTACTTC
CDR3 protein: CASSFAGAYEQYF

D gene: TRBD1
J gene: TRBJ2-3
V gene: TRBV7-9
clone size: .
CDR3 DNA: TGTGCCAGCAGCTATCAGACAGGGGGTGAGGCAGATACGCAGTATTTT
CDR3 protein: CASSYQTGGEADTQYF

D gene: .
J gene: TRBJ2-1
V gene: TRBV6-1
clone size: .
CDR3 DNA: TGTGCCGGCAAGGAGGGCCTCAACAATGAGCAGTTCTTC
CDR3 protein: CAGKEGLNNEQFF